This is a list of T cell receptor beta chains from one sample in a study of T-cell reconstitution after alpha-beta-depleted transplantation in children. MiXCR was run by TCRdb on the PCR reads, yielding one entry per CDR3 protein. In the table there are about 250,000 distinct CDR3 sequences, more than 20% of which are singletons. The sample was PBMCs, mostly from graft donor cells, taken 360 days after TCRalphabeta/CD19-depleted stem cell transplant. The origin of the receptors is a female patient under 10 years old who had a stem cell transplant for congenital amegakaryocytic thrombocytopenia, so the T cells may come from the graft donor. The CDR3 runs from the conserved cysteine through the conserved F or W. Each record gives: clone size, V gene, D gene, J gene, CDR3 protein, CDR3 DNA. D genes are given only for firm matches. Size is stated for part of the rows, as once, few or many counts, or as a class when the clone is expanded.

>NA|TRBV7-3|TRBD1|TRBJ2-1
CASSSGGPADNEQFF
TGTGCCAGCAGTTCAGGGGGCCCCGCAGACAATGAGCAGTTCTTC
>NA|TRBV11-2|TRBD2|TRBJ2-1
CASSSRGTSGDNEQFF
TGTGCCAGCAGCTCCCGAGGGACTAGCGGGGATAATGAGCAGTTCTTC
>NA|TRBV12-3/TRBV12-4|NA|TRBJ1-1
CASSFAAGWGVTEAFF
TGTGCCAGCAGTTTTGCGGCGGGGTGGGGAGTCACTGAAGCTTTCTTT
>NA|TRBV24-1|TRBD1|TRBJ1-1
CATSDPRQGAEAFF
TGTGCCACCAGTGACCCAAGACAGGGGGCTGAAGCTTTCTTT
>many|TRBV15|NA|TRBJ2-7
CATSRGQRMSGGQYF
TGTGCCACCAGCAGAGGGCAGAGGATGTCTGGGGGGCAGTACTTC
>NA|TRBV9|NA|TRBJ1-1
CASAAAPNTEAFF
TGTGCCAGCGCGGCGGCCCCCAACACTGAAGCTTTCTTT
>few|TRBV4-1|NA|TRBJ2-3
CASTTRRDTDTQYF
TGCGCCAGCACGACTAGACGGGACACAGATACGCAGTATTTT
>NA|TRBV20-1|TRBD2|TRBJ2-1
CSASIFHLAGLYNEQFF
TGCAGTGCTAGTATCTTCCATCTAGCGGGGCTTTACAATGAGCAGTTCTTC
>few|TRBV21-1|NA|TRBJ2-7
CASSKGTGHEQYF
TGTGCCAGCAGCAAAGGGACAGGGCATGAGCAGTACTTC
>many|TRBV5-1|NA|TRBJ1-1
CASSLARWIPTNTEAFF
TGCGCCAGCAGCTTGGCCCGTTGGATCCCAACGAACACTGAAGCTTTCTTT
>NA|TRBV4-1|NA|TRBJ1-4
CASSQTQVAGKLFF
TGCGCCAGCAGCCAAACACAGGTTGCCGGAAAACTGTTTTTT
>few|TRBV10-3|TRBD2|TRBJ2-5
CAISHDSGRAGIETQYF
TGTGCCATCAGTCACGATAGCGGGAGGGCCGGGATAGAGACCCAGTACTTC
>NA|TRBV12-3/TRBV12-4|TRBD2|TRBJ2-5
CASRRAGVETQYF
TGTGCCAGCAGACGAGCGGGAGTGGAGACCCAGTACTTC
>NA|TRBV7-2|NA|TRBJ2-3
CASSLRALADTQYF
TGTGCCAGCAGCTTAAGGGCCCTCGCAGATACGCAGTATTTT
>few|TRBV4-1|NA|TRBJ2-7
CASSQDEISGEYEQYF
TGCGCCAGCAGCCAAGATGAGATTAGCGGAGAATACGAGCAGTACTTC
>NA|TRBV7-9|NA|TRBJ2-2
CASSPIVGELFF
TGTGCCAGCAGCCCGATTGTCGGGGAGCTGTTTTTT
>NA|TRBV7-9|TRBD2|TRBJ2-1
CASCPERGAYNEQFF
TGTGCCAGCTGCCCTGAGCGGGGGGCCTACAATGAGCAGTTCTTC